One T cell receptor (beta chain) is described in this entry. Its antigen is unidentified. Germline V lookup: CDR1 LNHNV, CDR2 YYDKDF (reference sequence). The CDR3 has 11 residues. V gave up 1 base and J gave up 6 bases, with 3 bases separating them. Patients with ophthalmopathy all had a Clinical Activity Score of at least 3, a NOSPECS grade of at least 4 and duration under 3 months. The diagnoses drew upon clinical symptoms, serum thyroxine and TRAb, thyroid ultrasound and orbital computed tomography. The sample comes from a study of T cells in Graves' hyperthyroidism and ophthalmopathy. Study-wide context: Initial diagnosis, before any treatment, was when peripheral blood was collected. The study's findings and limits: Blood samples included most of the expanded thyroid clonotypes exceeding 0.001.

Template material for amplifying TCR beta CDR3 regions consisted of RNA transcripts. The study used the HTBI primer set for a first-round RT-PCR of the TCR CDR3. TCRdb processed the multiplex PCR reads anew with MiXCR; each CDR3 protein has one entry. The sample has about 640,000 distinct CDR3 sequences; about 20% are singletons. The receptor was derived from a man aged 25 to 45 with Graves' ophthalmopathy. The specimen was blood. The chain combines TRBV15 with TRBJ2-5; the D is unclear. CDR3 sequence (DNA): TGTGCCACCAGCAGAGGCCAGACCCAGTACTTC. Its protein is CATSRGQTQYF. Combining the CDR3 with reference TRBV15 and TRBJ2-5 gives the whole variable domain DAMVIQNPRYQVTQFGKPVTLSCSQTLNHNVMYWYQQKSSQAPKLLFHYYDKDFNNEADTPDNFQSRRPNTSFCFLDIRSPGLGDTAMYLCATSRGQTQYFGPGTRLLVL.